This T cell receptor beta chain was captured by sequencing in a study of blood T cell repertoires in COVID-19. Whole-study context: Samples representing acute and convalescent COVID-19 were sourced from the United States, Italy and Spain. From T cells, B-cell-depleted T cells, or PBMCs came the material, which was cDNA or gDNA.

Original processing methods: The assay estimated nucleated cells by amplifying reference gene primers. This table comes from immunoSEQ multiplex PCR, and its TCRdb copy is limited to in-frame clones, with some not included. The V and J calls and the clone size are those of that table, but D and trimming were determined from the DNA. The table has tens of thousands of clones, 82% seen once. Germline V gene lookup returns CDR1 SGHDT and CDR2 YYEEEE. The J segment lost 5 bases and the V segment lost 2 bases, leaving 3 bases of the junction unmatched. CDR3 length: 14 amino acids. The gene calls are TRBV5-6 and TRBJ1-4; 7 nucleotides align to TRBD1. The sequence derives from a human donor in a cohort sampled during active COVID-19. The sample was peripheral blood. CDR3 residues: CASSFRDRNEKLFF. The DNA of the CDR3 is TGTGCCAGCAGCTTCCGGGACAGAAATGAAAAACTGTTTTTT.